This record looks at one T cell receptor beta chain sequence and its context. Its target is unknown. Stated time point: week 11, during vaccination. In every dose of vaccine, 300 ug of mutant IDH1 20-mer peptide was given alongside topical imiquimod. These data come from a study of a mutant IDH1 vaccine in newly diagnosed glioma. Study-level information: During weeks 1, 3, 5, 7, 11, 15, 19 and 23, patients received eight vaccinations. Averaging roughly 40 years of age, treated patients were about 62% male and around 38% female. Patients were pretreated with radiotherapy, temozolomide, or both, mostly both. Study-wide results and limits: Patients mounted vaccine-induced immune responses in 80% to 95% of cases.

TCRdb's table, derived via immunoSEQ multiplex PCR, lists solely in-frame clones and lacks some. The sample has roughly 60,000 clones; approximately 80% are singletons. V was clipped by 10 bases and J by 3 bases, with 16 bases between them. Germline loops: CDR1 ENHRY, CDR2 SYGVKD. The CDR3 runs 14 residues. The TCR comes from a man in his thirties or forties with glioma. J is TRBJ1-5 and V is TRBV10-3, with D hard to call. The specimen was PBMCs, collected from a glioma patient whose treatment included an IDH1 peptide vaccine. The CDR3 DNA reads as TGTGCCACGACTCCGGGAGGTACCAATCAGCCCCAGCATTTT. Its protein product is CATTPGGTNQPQHF.